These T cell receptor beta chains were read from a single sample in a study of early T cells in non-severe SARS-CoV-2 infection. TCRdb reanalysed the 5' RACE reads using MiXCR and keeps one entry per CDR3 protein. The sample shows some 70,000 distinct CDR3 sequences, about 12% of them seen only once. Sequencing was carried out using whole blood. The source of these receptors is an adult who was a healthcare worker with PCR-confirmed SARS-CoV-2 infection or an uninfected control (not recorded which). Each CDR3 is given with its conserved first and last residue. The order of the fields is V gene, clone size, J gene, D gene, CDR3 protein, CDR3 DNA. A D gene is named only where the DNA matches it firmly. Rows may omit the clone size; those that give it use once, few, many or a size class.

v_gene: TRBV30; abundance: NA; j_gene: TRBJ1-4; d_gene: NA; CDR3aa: CAWSAGRGLEKLFF; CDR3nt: TGTGCCTGGAGTGCTGGAAGGGGGTTGGAAAAACTGTTTTTT
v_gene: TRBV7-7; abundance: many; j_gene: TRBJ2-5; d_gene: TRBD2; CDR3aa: CASSQVREETQYF; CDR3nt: TGTGCCAGCAGCCAGGTGCGGGAGGAGACCCAGTACTTC
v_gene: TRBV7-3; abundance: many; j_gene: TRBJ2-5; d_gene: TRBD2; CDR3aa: CASSSKRGETQYF; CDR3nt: TGTGCCAGCAGCTCCAAGCGGGGGGAGACCCAGTACTTC
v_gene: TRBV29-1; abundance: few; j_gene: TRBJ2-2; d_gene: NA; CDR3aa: CSPPSSANTGELFF; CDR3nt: TGCAGCCCCCCGAGCAGCGCGAACACCGGGGAGCTGTTTTTT
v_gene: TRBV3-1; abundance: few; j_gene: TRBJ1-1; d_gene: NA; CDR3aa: CASSQGTWGKKNTEAFF; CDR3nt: TGTGCCAGCAGCCAAGGGACATGGGGGAAAAAAAACACTGAAGCTTTCTTT
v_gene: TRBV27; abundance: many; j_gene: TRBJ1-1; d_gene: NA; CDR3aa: CASSLASNTEAFF; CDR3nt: TGTGCCAGCAGTTTGGCCAGCAACACTGAAGCTTTCTTT
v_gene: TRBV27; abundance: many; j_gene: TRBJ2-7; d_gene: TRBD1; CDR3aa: CASSLVFGQAYEQYF; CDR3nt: TGTGCCAGCAGTTTAGTTTTCGGACAGGCCTACGAGCAGTACTTC
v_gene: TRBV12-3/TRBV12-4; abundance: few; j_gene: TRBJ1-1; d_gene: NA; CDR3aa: CASSLRGIEAFF; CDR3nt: TGTGCCAGCAGTTTAAGAGGGATTGAAGCTTTCTTT
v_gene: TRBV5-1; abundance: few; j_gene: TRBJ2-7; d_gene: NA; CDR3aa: CASSQASGSFSYEQYF; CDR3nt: TGCGCCAGCAGCCAGGCCAGCGGATCGTTCTCCTACGAGCAGTACTTC
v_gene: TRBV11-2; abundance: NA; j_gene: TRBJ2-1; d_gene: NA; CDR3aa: CASIPRTVSPNEQFF; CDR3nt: TGTGCCAGCATCCCTCGCACTGTTAGTCCGAATGAGCAGTTCTTC
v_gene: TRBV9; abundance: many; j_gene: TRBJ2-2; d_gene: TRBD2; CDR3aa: CASSYLGLAGSNTGELFF; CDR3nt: TGTGCCAGCAGCTACCTGGGACTAGCGGGGTCGAACACCGGGGAGCTGTTTTTT
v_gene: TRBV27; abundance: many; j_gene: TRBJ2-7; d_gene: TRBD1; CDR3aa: CASSSGTASYEQYF; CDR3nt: TGTGCCAGCAGTTCCGGGACAGCTTCCTACGAGCAGTACTTC
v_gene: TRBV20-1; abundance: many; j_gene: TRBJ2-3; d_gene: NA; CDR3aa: CSASASRVTDTQYF; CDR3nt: TGCAGTGCTAGCGCTAGCCGGGTCACAGATACGCAGTATTTT
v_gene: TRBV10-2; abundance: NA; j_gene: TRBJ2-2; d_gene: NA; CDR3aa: CASSRDGIVGKLFF; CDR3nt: TGCGCCAGCAGCCGGGACGGGATCGTCGGGAAGCTGTTTTTT
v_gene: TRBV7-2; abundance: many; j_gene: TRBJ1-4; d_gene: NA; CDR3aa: CASRAGPNEKLFF; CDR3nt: TGTGCCAGCAGGGCAGGGCCTAATGAAAAACTGTTTTTT
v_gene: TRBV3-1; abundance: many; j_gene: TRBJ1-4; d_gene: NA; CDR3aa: CASSRRATNEKLFF; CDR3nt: TGTGCCAGCAGCCGGAGGGCAACTAATGAAAAACTGTTTTTT
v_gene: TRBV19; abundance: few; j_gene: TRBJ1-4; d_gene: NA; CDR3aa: CASSRLDSGGEKLFF; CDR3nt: TGTGCCAGTAGTAGACTCGACAGCGGTGGTGAAAAACTGTTTTTT
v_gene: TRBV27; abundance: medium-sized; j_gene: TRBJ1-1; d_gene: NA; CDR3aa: CASSLSPLMNTEAFF; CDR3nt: TGTGCCAGCAGTTTATCCCCTCTGATGAACACTGAAGCTTTCTTT
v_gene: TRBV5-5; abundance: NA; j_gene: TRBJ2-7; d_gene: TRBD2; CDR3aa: CASSKGLVYEQYF; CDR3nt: TGTGCCAGCAGCAAGGGACTAGTCTACGAGCAGTACTTC
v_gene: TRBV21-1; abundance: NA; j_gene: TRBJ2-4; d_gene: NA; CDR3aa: CAIWPQYF; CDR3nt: TGTGCCATCTGGCCCCAGTACTTC
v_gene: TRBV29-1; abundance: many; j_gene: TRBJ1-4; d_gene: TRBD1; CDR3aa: CSVGQGPVATNEKLFF; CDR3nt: TGCAGCGTAGGACAGGGCCCAGTTGCAACTAATGAAAAACTGTTTTTT
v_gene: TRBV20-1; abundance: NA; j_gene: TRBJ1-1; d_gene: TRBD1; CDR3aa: CSADGQGGTEAFF; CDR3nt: TGCAGTGCGGACGGACAGGGGGGCACTGAAGCTTTCTTT
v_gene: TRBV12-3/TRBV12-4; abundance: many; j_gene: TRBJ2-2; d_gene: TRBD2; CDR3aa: CASSLGSSGALNTGELFF; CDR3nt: TGTGCCAGCAGTTTAGGGTCTAGCGGGGCCTTGAACACCGGGGAGCTGTTTTTT
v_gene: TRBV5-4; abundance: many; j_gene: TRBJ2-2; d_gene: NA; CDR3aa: CASSPLKRANTGELFF; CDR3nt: TGTGCCAGCAGCCCCTTGAAGCGGGCAAACACCGGGGAGCTGTTTTTT
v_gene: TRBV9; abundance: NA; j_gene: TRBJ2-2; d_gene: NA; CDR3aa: CASGDPPNTGELFF; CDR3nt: TGTGCCAGCGGGGATCCCCCGAACACCGGGGAGCTGTTTTTT
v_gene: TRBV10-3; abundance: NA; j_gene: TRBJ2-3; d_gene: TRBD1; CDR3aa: CAISQDRGDTQYF; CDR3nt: TGTGCCATCAGTCAAGACAGGGGAGATACGCAGTATTTT
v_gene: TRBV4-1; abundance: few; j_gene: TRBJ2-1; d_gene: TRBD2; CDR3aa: CASRKGLAGDNEQFF; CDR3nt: TGCGCCAGCAGAAAGGGGTTAGCGGGGGACAATGAGCAGTTCTTC
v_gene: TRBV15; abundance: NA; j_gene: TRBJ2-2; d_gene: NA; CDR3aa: CATSRDSATGELFF; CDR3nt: TGTGCCACCAGCAGAGATTCAGCCACCGGGGAGCTGTTTTTT
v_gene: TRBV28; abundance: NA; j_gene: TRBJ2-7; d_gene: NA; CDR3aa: CASGLLEQYF; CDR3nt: TGTGCCAGCGGGCTCCTGGAGCAGTACTTC
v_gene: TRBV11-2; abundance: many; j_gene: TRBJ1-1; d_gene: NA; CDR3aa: CASRGTTRRTEAFF; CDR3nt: TGTGCCAGCAGGGGAACCACTCGGCGAACTGAAGCTTTCTTT
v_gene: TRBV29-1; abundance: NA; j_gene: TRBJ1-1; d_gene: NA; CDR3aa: CSVVPGGRGQNTEAFF; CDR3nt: TGCAGCGTTGTCCCTGGAGGGCGAGGTCAGAACACTGAAGCTTTCTTT
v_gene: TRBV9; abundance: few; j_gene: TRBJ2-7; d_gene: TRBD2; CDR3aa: CASSPSGTQYEQYF; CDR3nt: TGTGCCAGCAGCCCTAGCGGGACCCAGTACGAGCAGTACTTC
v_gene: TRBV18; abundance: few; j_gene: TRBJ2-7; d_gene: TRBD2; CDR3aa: CASSPRMGLAEEQYF; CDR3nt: TGTGCCAGCTCACCCCGGATGGGACTAGCGGAAGAGCAGTACTTC
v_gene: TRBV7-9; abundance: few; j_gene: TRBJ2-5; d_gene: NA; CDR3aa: CASSVGTSQYF; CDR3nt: TGTGCCAGCAGCGTAGGGACTTCCCAGTACTTC
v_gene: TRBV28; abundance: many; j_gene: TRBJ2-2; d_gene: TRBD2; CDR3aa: CASSPGGTNTGELFF; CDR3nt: TGTGCCAGCAGTCCGGGAGGGACGAACACCGGGGAGCTGTTTTTT
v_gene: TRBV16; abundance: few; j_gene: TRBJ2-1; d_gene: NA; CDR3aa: CASSKRHEQFF; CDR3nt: TGTGCCAGCAGCAAGCGACATGAGCAGTTCTTC
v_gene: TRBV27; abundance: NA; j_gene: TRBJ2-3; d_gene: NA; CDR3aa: CASSLSSADTQYF; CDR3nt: TGTGCCAGCAGTTTATCGAGTGCAGATACGCAGTATTTT
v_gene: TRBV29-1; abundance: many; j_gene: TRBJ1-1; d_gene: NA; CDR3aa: CSVEVEGIAFF; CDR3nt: TGCAGCGTTGAAGTGGAGGGGATAGCTTTCTTT
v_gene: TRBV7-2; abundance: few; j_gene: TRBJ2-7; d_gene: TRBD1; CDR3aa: CASSARDRSSYEQYF; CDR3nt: TGTGCCAGCAGCGCCCGGGACAGGAGCTCCTACGAGCAGTACTTC
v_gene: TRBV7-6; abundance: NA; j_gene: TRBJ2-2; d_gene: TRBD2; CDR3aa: CASSPRGGTGELFF; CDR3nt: TGTGCCAGCAGCCCTCGGGGGGGCACCGGGGAGCTGTTTTTT
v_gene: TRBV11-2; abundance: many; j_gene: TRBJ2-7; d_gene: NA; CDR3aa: CASSTNGPYEQYF; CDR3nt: TGTGCCAGCAGCACCAATGGCCCCTACGAGCAGTACTTC
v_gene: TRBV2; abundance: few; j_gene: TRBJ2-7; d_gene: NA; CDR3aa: CASGGEYEQYF; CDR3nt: TGTGCCAGCGGCGGGGAGTACGAGCAGTACTTC
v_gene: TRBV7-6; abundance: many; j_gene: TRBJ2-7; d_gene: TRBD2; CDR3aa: CASSRGGSGSFYEQYF; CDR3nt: TGTGCCAGCAGCAGGGGGGGTAGCGGGAGTTTTTACGAGCAGTACTTC
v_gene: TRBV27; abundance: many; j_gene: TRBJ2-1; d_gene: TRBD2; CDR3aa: CASRGGSGSSYNEQFF; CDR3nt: TGTGCCAGCAGAGGAGGGAGCGGGAGCTCCTACAATGAGCAGTTCTTC
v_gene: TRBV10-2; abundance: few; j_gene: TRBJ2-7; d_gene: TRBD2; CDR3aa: CASTSSGGSSYEQYF; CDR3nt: TGCGCCAGCACCTCTAGCGGGGGGAGCTCCTACGAGCAGTACTTC
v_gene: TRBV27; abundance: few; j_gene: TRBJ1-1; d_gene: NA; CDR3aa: CASSLRQGHTEAFF; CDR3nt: TGTGCCAGCAGTTTACGTCAGGGGCACACTGAAGCTTTCTTT
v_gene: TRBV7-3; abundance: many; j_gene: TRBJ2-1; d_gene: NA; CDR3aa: CASSLGRGTYNEQFF; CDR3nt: TGTGCCAGCAGCTTGGGGAGAGGGACCTACAATGAGCAGTTCTTC
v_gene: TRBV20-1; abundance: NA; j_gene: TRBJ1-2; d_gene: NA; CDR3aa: CSAREFQGKDGYTF; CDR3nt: TGCAGTGCTAGAGAATTTCAGGGGAAAGATGGCTACACCTTC
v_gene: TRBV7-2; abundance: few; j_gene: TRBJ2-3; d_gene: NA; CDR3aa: CASRTGYSTDTQYF; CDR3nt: TGTGCCAGCAGGACGGGGTATAGCACAGATACGCAGTATTTT
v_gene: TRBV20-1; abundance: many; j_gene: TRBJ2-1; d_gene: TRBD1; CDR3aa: CSVAPHRGANEQFF; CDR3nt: TGCAGTGTGGCCCCCCACAGGGGGGCCAATGAGCAGTTCTTC
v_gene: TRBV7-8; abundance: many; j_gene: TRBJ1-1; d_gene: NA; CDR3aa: CASSSGPRTEAFF; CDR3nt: TGTGCCAGCAGCTCAGGGCCGAGGACTGAAGCTTTCTTT
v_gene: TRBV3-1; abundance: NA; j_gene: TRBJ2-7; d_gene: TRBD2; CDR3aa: CASSQARTSGSLQYF; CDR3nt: TGTGCCAGCAGCCAAGCCCGGACTAGCGGGAGTTTGCAGTACTTC
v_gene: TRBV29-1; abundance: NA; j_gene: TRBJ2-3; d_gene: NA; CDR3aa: CSTALTDTQYF; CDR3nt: TGCAGCACTGCCCTCACAGATACGCAGTATTTT
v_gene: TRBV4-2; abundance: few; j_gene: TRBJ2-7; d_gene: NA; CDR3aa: CASSQEWRNEGREQYF; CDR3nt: TGTGCCAGCAGCCAAGAGTGGCGGAACGAGGGGAGGGAGCAGTACTTC
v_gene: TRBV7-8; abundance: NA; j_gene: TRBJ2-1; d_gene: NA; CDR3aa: CASSAGLHNEQFF; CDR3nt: TGTGCCAGCAGCGCCGGCCTACACAATGAGCAGTTCTTC
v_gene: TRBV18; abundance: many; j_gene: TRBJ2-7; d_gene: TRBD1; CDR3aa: CASSPQGAGEQYF; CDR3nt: TGTGCCAGCTCACCGCAGGGGGCGGGGGAGCAGTACTTC
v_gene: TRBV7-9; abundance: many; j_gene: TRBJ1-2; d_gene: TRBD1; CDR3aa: CASSLDRGDGYTF; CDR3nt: TGTGCCAGCAGCCTGGACAGGGGAGATGGCTACACCTTC
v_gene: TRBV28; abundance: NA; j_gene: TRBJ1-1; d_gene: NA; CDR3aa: CASSSGPPRGTEAFF; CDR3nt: TGTGCCAGCAGTTCGGGACCCCCCCGGGGGACTGAAGCTTTCTTT
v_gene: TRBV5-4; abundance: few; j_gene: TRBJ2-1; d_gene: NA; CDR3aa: CASSLVPGTVYNEQFF; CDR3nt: TGTGCCAGCAGCTTGGTGCCGGGGACCGTCTACAATGAGCAGTTCTTC